These T cell receptor beta chains were read from a single sample in a study of blood T cells in healthy people across ages. TCRdb re-derived calls from the 5' RACE reads in MiXCR, one entry per CDR3 protein. The sample yields about 780,000 distinct CDR3 sequences, about 45% seen once. Sequenced sample: blood. The origin of the receptors is an elderly man in good health. Each CDR3 is given without its conserved first and last residue. The order of the fields is J gene, V gene, CDR3 protein.

>TRBJ2-3|TRBV4-3
ASGERGSTDTQY
>TRBJ2-5|TRBV7-2
ASSPRWLAVQETQY
>TRBJ1-2|TRBV20-1
SARASADRDYGYT
>TRBJ2-7|TRBV6-6
ASSWPGQGHYEQY
>TRBJ2-2|TRBV18
ASSPIQSGELF
>TRBJ2-5|TRBV2
ASSEVQTQY
>TRBJ1-1|TRBV5-5
ASSLEGRGTEAF
>TRBJ2-7|TRBV10-3
AISEGTASYEQY
>TRBJ2-2|TRBV7-6
ASSLGTSPTGELF
>TRBJ2-3|TRBV11-2
ASSLGAGVGGFTDTQY
>TRBJ2-1|TRBV7-2
ASSSGTSGRHNEQF
>TRBJ2-7|TRBV28
ASSSGADPSYEQY
>NA|TRBV6-1
ASSESRAYEQY
>TRBJ2-7|TRBV7-2
ASSVRDSLAYEQY
>TRBJ2-7|TRBV30
AWSVLAGRGEQY
>TRBJ1-5|TRBV7-8
ASSSRTINQPQH
>TRBJ2-3|TRBV3-1
ASSQLAGGGRLDTQY
>TRBJ2-3|TRBV20-1
SATGLTFTDTQY
>TRBJ2-1|TRBV14
ASSHQTGLAGRNEQF
>TRBJ2-1|TRBV30
AWSDPTGWSNEQF
>TRBJ2-1|TRBV3-2
ASSQPLHEQF
>TRBJ2-1|TRBV29-1
SVEGLKGLVFNEQF
>TRBJ2-7|TRBV11-2
ASSLGSRGAYEQY
>TRBJ2-1|TRBV5-1
ASSLRSAGGHGDEQF
>TRBJ1-5|TRBV7-2
ASSSDSYSNQPQH
>TRBJ2-3|TRBV28
ASSLTISTDTQY
>TRBJ2-1|TRBV12-3/TRBV12-4
ASSRPESYEQF
>TRBJ2-3|TRBV9
ASSVPDRGPTDTQY
>TRBJ2-5|TRBV29-1
SGGRGQGGETQY
>TRBJ2-7|TRBV20-1
SARGLVEQY
>TRBJ2-3|TRBV15
ATSSARLAADLYTDTQY
>TRBJ1-5|TRBV20-1
SARVPRGLRQPQH
>TRBJ2-1|TRBV5-5
ASSSRSRGTVNEQF